This T cell receptor beta chain was recovered during a study of breast tumors, draining lymph nodes, adjacent tissues. Samples came from axillary lymph nodes draining the breast cancer. Study results and limitations: Tumors had less TCR diversity than lymph nodes, more than nontumor tissue.

The table lists this clonotype with many counts. What it recognizes is unknown. The CDR3 length is 15 residues. V lost 6 bases to trimming and J lost 0 bases, with 13 bases between them. Germline loops: CDR1 SGHVS, CDR2 FNYEAQ. TCRdb re-derived calls from the multiplex PCR reads in MiXCR, one entry per CDR3 protein. The sample includes about 180,000 distinct CDR3 sequences, 30% to 35% of them seen just once. Sequences were obtained from axillary lymph node tissue. The V gene is TRBV7-6, the J gene TRBJ2-3; D unclear. The clonotype was recovered from a female donor with breast cancer. Some clones in this sample may be carry-over from other donors' samples. The CDR3 is CASSLLELSTDTQYF. DNA of the CDR3: TGTGCCAGCAGTTTACTCGAACTTAGCACAGATACGCAGTATTTT. The full variable domain, in which reference TRBV7-6 and TRBJ2-3 provide the parts outside the CDR3, is GAGVSQSPRYKVTKRGQDVALRCDPISGHVSLYWYRQALGQGPEFLTYFNYEAQQDKSGLPNDRFSAERPEGSISTLTIQRTEQRDSAMYRCASSLLELSTDTQYFGPGTRLTVL.